This TCR beta chain originates from a study of Ad26.COV2.S vaccination and SARS-CoV-2 variants. As to treatment: 15 to 20 received Ad26.COV2.S at low or high dose, single or two shots; a few received placebo; per-sample allocation not given. Collection of samples fell on day 63 after the first vaccine or placebo injection. The assay was immunoSEQ multiplex PCR, and TCRdb's table has in-frame clones only and misses some. The table has hundreds of thousands of clones, 85% to 90% seen once. Germline loops: CDR1 GTSNPN, CDR2 SVGIG (reference sequence). The CDR3 runs 20 residues. Trimming stripped 0 bases from V and 2 bases from J, with 29 bases between.

This chain connects TRBV30 to TRBJ2-7; either TRBD1 or TRBD2 may supply D (6 bases each). This receptor was taken from a person aged 18 to 59 who received the Ad26.COV2.S COVID-19 vaccine or a placebo. Material: peripheral blood, obtained in a trial of Ad26.COV2.S vaccine versus placebo. The CDR3 nucleotides are TGTGCCTGGAGTGTACTAAAGGGGGGAACAGGGCGGAGGCTTACCTACGAGCAGTACTTC. The encoded protein is CAWSVLKGGTGRRLTYEQYF.